This T cell receptor beta chain was sequenced for a study of T cell repertoires in cytomegalovirus infection. As for the study in general: Carrying CMV and the relevant HLA type showed in public TCR beta signatures.

This clonotype was picked up a small number of times. Its antigen is unknown. In TCRdb, the reads were re-called with MiXCR into one record per CDR3 protein. Here the sample spans approximately 74,000 distinct CDR3 sequences, 40% being singletons. Study-wide findings and caveats: Carriers of CMV and the relevant HLA type were discriminated by public TCR beta frequency.

The clonotype was recovered from a human donor in good health (CMV status not recorded). Some clones in this sample may be carry-over from other donors' samples. Sequenced material: CD8+ T cells from cultured PBMCs, taken from culture after CMV antigen stimulation.

The CDR3 loop reads CSARRPIGVAGPTYEQYF. The CDR3 region has the DNA TGCAGTGCTAGGAGGCCGATCGGGGTAGCGGGGCCAACCTACGAGCAGTACTTC. The chain has TRBV20-1 and TRBJ2-7, with 8 bases identical to TRBD2. V dropped 3 bases and J dropped 2; count of bases not matched to a gene: 18. This CDR3 contains 18 residues. Looked up from germline, CDR1 is DFQATT and CDR2 is SNEGSKA (reference sequence).